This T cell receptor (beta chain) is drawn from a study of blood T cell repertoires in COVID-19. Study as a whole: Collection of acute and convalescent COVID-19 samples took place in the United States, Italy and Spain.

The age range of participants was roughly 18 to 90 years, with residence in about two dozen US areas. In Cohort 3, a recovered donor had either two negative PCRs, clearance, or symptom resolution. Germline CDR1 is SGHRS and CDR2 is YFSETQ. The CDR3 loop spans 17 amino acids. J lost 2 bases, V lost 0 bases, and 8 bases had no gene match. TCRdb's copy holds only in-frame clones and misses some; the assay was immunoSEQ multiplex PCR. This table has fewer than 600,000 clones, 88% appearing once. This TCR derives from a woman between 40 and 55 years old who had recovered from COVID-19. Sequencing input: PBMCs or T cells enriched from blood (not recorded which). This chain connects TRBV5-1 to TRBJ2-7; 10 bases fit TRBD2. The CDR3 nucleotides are TGCGCCAGCAGCTTGGTGCCTAGCGGGAGCCCTCCCTACGAGCAGTACTTC. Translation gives CASSLVPSGSPPYEQYF.